The entry below describes one T cell receptor (beta chain). No antigen is known for it. Base qualities were left out, and no much larger clone turns up one base away. The trial excluded patients who had a history of autoimmune disease or were on systemic immunosuppression. Peripheral blood for TCR sequencing was drawn from every dose cohort at baseline, at cycle 4 day 1 and at cycle 7 day 1. The samples were drawn from a first-in-human, open-label, multicenter phase I dose-escalation trial of ivuxolimab. Adults with locally advanced or metastatic head and neck squamous cell, hepatocellular, melanoma or renal cell carcinoma were enrolled in the trial. Before TCR sequencing, CD4+ T cells and CD8+ T cells were sorted from peripheral blood as separate populations. V ends up 1 base short and J 6 bases short, with an unmatched junction base count of 3. The CDR3 covers 15 residues, taking in both the cysteine and the phenylalanine. Just the 45-base CDR3 DNA is kept, in frame starting at base 1. CDR1 and CDR2 are read off the germline V gene as SGHAT and FQNNGV.

The data are from a study of OX40 agonist ivuxolimab in advanced cancers. About the investigation overall: Ivuxolimab was a fully human IgG2 agonistic monoclonal antibody targeting the costimulatory receptor OX40 (CD134). Intravenous ivuxolimab was administered to patients every 2 weeks at six dose levels: 0.01, 0.1, 0.3, 1.5, 3 and 10 mg/kg. Of the approximately 50 dose-escalation patients, hepatocellular carcinoma was present in approximately 20, melanoma in roughly 15, renal cell carcinoma in 9 and head and neck cancer in 9. In the dose-escalation cohort, over 65% of patients were male, and the mean age was around 60 years, with a range of about 20 to 90. Patients were allowed to have had prior anti-PD-1, anti-PD-L1 or anti-CTLA-4 therapy, and approximately 41% of the dose-escalation patients had previously received checkpoint inhibitors. Three dose-escalation patients achieved partial responses, one with hepatocellular carcinoma and two with cutaneous melanoma. The purpose of peripheral TCRbeta sequencing was to test whether ivuxolimab changed TCR sequence diversity and led to clonal T-cell expansion. The monotherapy dose-escalation portion (N ≈ 52 patients) of the phase I ivuxolimab trial is reported in the paper.

To sequence the TCRbeta CDR3 region, genomic DNA was isolated from the sorted cells. The immunoSEQ Assay was used to sequence the TCRbeta CDR3 regions. The clones in this table, taken by TCRdb from immuneACCESS, are in-frame only. Not every clone is retained; where verified, under half of the shortfall comes from an unresolved V gene, and the cause of the rest is unknown. The sample yields fewer than 130,000 clones; roughly nine tenths were counted once. 0.25% to 0.3% of the sample is taken by the ten largest. What the authors observed across the whole study: Antigen specificity was not determined for the clonally expanded peripheral T cells. After ivuxolimab, expanded clones were on average more numerous among CD8+ T cells than among CD4+ T cells. In the 0.1-3.0 mg/kg groups, partial responders were among the patients with the lowest normalized peripheral clonal expansion, particularly in CD8+ T cells. Low levels of normalized T-cell clonal expansion were also seen in some patients who did not respond. At doses of 0.1 to 3.0 mg/kg, clonal expansion of both CD4+ and CD8+ T cells in blood was seen between baseline and week 6.

This sample comprised CD4+ or CD8+ T cells sorted from blood, obtained in a trial of the OX40 agonist ivuxolimab. The TCR sequence derives from an adult with an advanced solid tumor such as melanoma, head and neck, liver or kidney cancer. Here the chain combines TRBV11-2 and TRBJ1-4, with 9 middle bases fitting TRBD1. The CDR3 sequence is CASSLGGQGYEKLFF. The nucleotide sequence is given as TGTGCCAGCAGCTTAGGGGGACAGGGTTATGAAAAACTGTTTTTT.